This entry lists 21 T cell receptor beta chains sequenced from one sample in a study of blood T cell repertoires in COVID-19. TCRdb keeps only in-frame clones here, not all; method: immunoSEQ multiplex PCR. The sample shows some 75,000 clones, 86% of them seen only once. Sequenced sample: peripheral blood. These receptors were obtained from a man older than 75 with COVID-19, enrolled during active disease.

V is TRBV4-2 and J is TRBJ1-1; 8 nucleotides line up with TRBD1. Germline CDR1 is LGHNA and CDR2 is YNFKEQ. The CDR3 contains 15 residues. Trimming removed 1 base from V and 5 bases from J; junction bases left unmatched: 6. For the CDR3, the DNA is TGTGCCAGCAGCCAAGGGGGGACAGGTGGAACTGAAGCTTTCTTT. Translation gives CASSQGGTGGTEAFF.

V and J are TRBV18 and TRBJ2-3; no reliable D call. Trimming took off 5 bases at V and 4 bases at J, with 4 bases between the two ends. The length of the CDR3 is 11 residues. The germline V gene encodes CDR1 KGHSH and CDR2 LQKENI. Here the CDR3 reads CASSDSDTQYF. Here the CDR3 DNA reads TGTGCCAGCTCAGACTCAGATACGCAGTATTTT.

This rearrangement joins TRBV6-1 to TRBJ2-1; D is possibly TRBD2 (7 bases). The CDR3 consists of 16 residues. The germline V gene encodes CDR1 MNHNS and CDR2 SASEGT. V lost 0 bases and J 8 bases, leaving 17 bases between the germline ends. The CDR3 is CASSEAWGGAFDEQFF. CDR3 coding DNA: TGTGCCAGCAGTGAAGCCTGGGGGGGGGCGTTTGATGAGCAGTTCTTC.

The CDR3: CASSYYRVQAFF. CDR3 sequence (DNA): TGTGCCAGCAGTTACTACAGGGTGCAAGCTTTCTTT. The chain joins TRBV6-2 or TRBV6-3 to TRBJ1-1; D is perhaps TRBD1 (6 bases). Germline CDR1 is MNHEY and CDR2 is SVGEGT. There are 12 residues in the CDR3. V was pared by 1 base and J by 9 bases, with 9 bases between.

The J gene is TRBJ2-3, the V gene TRBV11-2, with D possibly matching TRBD1 (5 bases). Germline V gene sequence: CDR1 SGHAT, CDR2 FQNNGV. This CDR3 region has 15 residues. Between the trimmed V and J ends, which lost 2 bases and 1 base, there was a span of 10 bases. CDR3 region: CASSLQGLGTDTQYF. Written as DNA, the CDR3 is TGTGCCAGCAGCTTACAGGGTTTAGGCACAGATACGCAGTATTTT.

This chain joins TRBV18 and TRBJ1-5; D ambiguous. This CDR3 is built from 13 residues. V was pared by 3 bases and J by 3 bases, with 6 bases between. Looked up from germline, CDR1 is KGHSH and CDR2 is LQKENI. In nucleotides, the CDR3 is TGTGCCAGCTCACCGGAGACCAATCAGCCCCAGCATTTT. Amino acids: CASSPETNQPQHF.

The V call is TRBV6-5, the J call TRBJ1-3; D is undetermined. With the DNA end fitting TRBJ2-2 better, the J assignment may be wrong. Germline assignment: CDR1 MNHEY and CDR2 SVGAGI. The CDR3 runs to 13 residues. CDR3 sequence (DNA): TGTGCCGCGTCAGAGGAGAACACCGGGGAGCTGTTTTTT. It codes for CAASEENTGELFF.

This chain connects TRBV4-1 to TRBJ2-3; D perhaps matches TRBD2 (5 bases). The V end lost 0 bases, the J end lost 14 bases, and 15 bases lay between the germline ends. The germline V gene encodes CDR1 MGHRA and CDR2 YSYEKL. The CDR3 runs to 13 residues. The CDR3 spells CASSQDHGGPRYF. CDR3 coding DNA: TGCGCCAGCAGCCAAGATCACGGCGGGCCCCGGTATTTT.

This sequence joins TRBV5-8 and TRBJ1-2; possibly TRBD1 for D (6 bases). Germline V gives CDR1 SGHTS, CDR2 YDEGEE. The CDR3 runs 15 residues. Trimming pared 4 bases from V and 3 bases from J, leaving 16 bases between. As DNA, the CDR3 is TGTGCCAGCAGCCTCGGGGGGCGTCCGGACTATGGCTACACCTTC. As protein: CASSLGGRPDYGYTF.

The chain uses TRBV4-2 and TRBJ1-4; possible D gene TRBD1, 5 bases. The CDR3 consists of 16 residues. Germline CDR1 is LGHNA and CDR2 is YNFKEQ. V lost 4 bases and J 8 bases, leaving 20 bases between the germline ends. The CDR3 nucleotides read TGTGCCAGCAGCCGTTCACCCGGGACGGAGGGAGAAAAACTGTTTTTT. Translated, it gives CASSRSPGTEGEKLFF.

V usage is TRBV11-3 and J usage is TRBJ1-1; D gene ambiguous. The CDR3 has 13 residues. Germline CDR1 reads SGHNT; CDR2 reads YENEEA. Trimming shortened V by 8 bases and J by 1 base, and 11 bases separated the two germline ends. CDR3 in amino acids: CASESPGNTEAFF. The CDR3, as DNA: TGTGCCAGCGAGTCCCCAGGGAACACTGAAGCTTTCTTT.

The chain links TRBV3-1 (or the pseudogene TRBV3-2) to TRBJ2-5, with D possibly TRBD2 on 6 matching bases. V lost 0 bases and J 1 base, leaving 15 bases between the germline ends. Germline values: CDR1 LGHDT, CDR2 YNNKEL (reference sequence). This CDR3 has 17 residues. The DNA of the CDR3 is TGTGCCAGCAGCCAAGATCTTCTGGCGGGGCGCCAAGAGACCCAGTACTTC. This encodes CASSQDLLAGRQETQYF.

The rearrangement uses TRBV24-1 and TRBJ1-1; 8 nucleotides line up with TRBD1. V was pared by 2 bases and J by 3 bases, with 4 bases of the junction left unmatched. This CDR3 contains 15 residues. Germline V gives CDR1 KGHDR, CDR2 SFDVKD. The CDR3 coding sequence is TGTGCCACCAGTGATTACGACAGGGGACACACTGAAGCTTTCTTT. This gives the protein CATSDYDRGHTEAFF.

The chain couples TRBV7-3 to TRBJ2-1, with unresolved D. The ends were cut back, 0 bases at V and 5 bases at J, with 5 bases in the middle. CDR3 length: 13 residues. Germline-derived CDR1 and CDR2 are SGHTA and FQGTGA. CDR3 in DNA: TGTGCCAGCAGCTTAACGTTAGACAATGAGCAGTTCTTC. The encoded protein is CASSLTLDNEQFF.

This sequence joins TRBV27 and TRBJ1-5; TRBD1 might be the D (6 bases). Per the germline V gene, CDR1 is MNHEY and CDR2 is SMNVEV (reference sequence). This CDR3 contains 16 residues. Trimming stripped 0 bases from V and 1 base from J, with 10 bases between. In DNA, the CDR3 is TGTGCCAGCAGTTTATCATGGGGGCTAAGCAATCAGCCCCAGCATTTT. Protein sequence: CASSLSWGLSNQPQHF.

This clone was observed a single time. This chain joins TRBV5-6 and TRBJ1-5, with D perhaps matching TRBD1 (6 bases). The ends were cut back, 4 bases at V and 0 bases at J, with 11 bases in the middle. The V gene's germline CDR1 is SGHDT and CDR2 YYEEEE. The CDR3 runs 15 residues. For the CDR3, the DNA is TGTGCCAGCAGCAATGGACAGTATAGCAATCAGCCCCAGCATTTT. Amino acid sequence: CASSNGQYSNQPQHF.

J is TRBJ2-2 and V is TRBV3-1 (or the pseudogene TRBV3-2); 10 bases align to TRBD2. Germline values: CDR1 LGHDT, CDR2 YNNKEL (reference sequence). The V gene end was trimmed by 1 base and the J gene end by 7 bases; junction bases not matched to a gene: 6. The CDR3 has 16 residues. In nucleotides, the CDR3 is TGTGCCAGCAGCCAAGTTAAGAGCGGGGGGGACGGGGAGCTGTTTTTT. It is translated as CASSQVKSGGDGELFF.

The J gene is TRBJ2-5, the V gene TRBV6-1; 9 bases align to TRBD1. The V and J ends lost 2 bases and 1 base, in that order; junction bases with no gene match: 2. Germline V gives CDR1 MNHNS, CDR2 SASEGT. The CDR3 has 15 residues. The CDR3 loop is CASSEWGQGQETQYF. The DNA for the CDR3 is TGTGCCAGCAGTGAATGGGGACAGGGCCAAGAGACCCAGTACTTC.

The chain links TRBV27 to TRBJ2-2, with TRBD2 matching 12 bases. CDR3 size: 19 residues. Unmatched junction bases numbered 9, after V lost 4 bases and J lost 0 bases. Germline V gene lookup returns CDR1 MNHEY and CDR2 SMNVEV (reference sequence). The DNA for the CDR3 is TGTGCCAGCAGTTGGGTACTGACTAGCGGGGGCGCGAACACCGGGGAGCTGTTTTTT. It yields the protein CASSWVLTSGGANTGELFF.

The chain combines TRBV9 with TRBJ1-3; possible D gene TRBD1, 5 bases. Germline lookup yields CDR1 SGDLS and CDR2 YYNGEE. The CDR3 contains 14 residues. The V end was cut by 1 base, the J end by 3 bases, with 8 bases between. This chain's CDR3 is CASSVKGHGNTIYF. As DNA, the CDR3 is TGTGCCAGCAGCGTAAAGGGGCATGGAAACACCATATATTTT. Full variable domain (outside the CDR3, taken from reference TRBV9 and TRBJ1-3): DSGVTQTPKHLITATGQRVTLRCSPRSGDLSVYWYQQSLDQGLQFLIQYYNGEERAKGNILERFSAQQFPDLHSELNLSSLELGDSALYFCASSVKGHGNTIYFGEGSWLTVV.

The rearrangement links TRBV7-2 to TRBJ1-2, with 10 nucleotides matching TRBD1. V was pared by 3 bases and J by 6 bases, with 1 base of the junction left unmatched. CDR3 length: 13 amino acids. Germline V gene sequence: CDR1 SGHTA, CDR2 FQGNSA. The CDR3 spells CASSFGTGDGYTF. The CDR3 coding sequence is TGTGCCAGCAGCTTCGGGACAGGGGATGGCTACACCTTC. The full variable domain, completed using reference TRBV7-2 and TRBJ1-2, is GAGVSQSPSNKVTEKGKDVELRCDPISGHTALYWYRQSLGQGLEFLIYFQGNSAPDKSGLPSDRFSAERTGGSVSTLTIQRTQQEDSAVYLCASSFGTGDGYTFGSGTRLTVV.